The 21 T cell receptor beta chains below were found in one sample sequenced in a study of blood T cell repertoires in COVID-19. The method was immunoSEQ multiplex PCR; TCRdb's version includes in-frame clones alone and lacks a portion of them. The sample lists about 330,000 clones, more than 75% occurring once. The sequencing input was PBMCs or T cells enriched from blood (not recorded which). The receptors derive from a young woman who had recovered from COVID-19.

The rearrangement links TRBV10-3 to TRBJ1-1; 11 bases line up with TRBD1. This CDR3 has 17 residues. After removal of 4 bases from V and 4 bases from J, the junction contained 11 bases not matched to a gene. Germline V lookup: CDR1 ENHRY, CDR2 SYGVKD. The DNA for the CDR3 is TGTGCCATCAGTGGTAGAAGCCGGGACAGGGGGTCCACTGAAGCTTTCTTT. Protein product: CAISGRSRDRGSTEAFF.

The chain carries TRBV2 and TRBJ2-7; 7 nucleotides align to TRBD1. Germline V gives CDR1 SNHLY, CDR2 FYNNEI. The ends lost 2 bases at V and 1 base at J; junction bases unmatched: 8. This CDR3 has 16 amino acids. The CDR3 nucleotides read TGTGCCAGCAGTGAATTCCCGGGACAGTTTTCCTACGAGCAGTACTTC. Protein product: CASSEFPGQFSYEQYF.

The chain uses TRBV19 and TRBJ2-1; 10 positions agree with TRBD1. J was trimmed by 7 bases and V by 3 bases; bases with no gene match: 6. Per germline, CDR1 LNHDA and CDR2 SQIVND (reference sequence). There are 15 residues in the CDR3. CDR3 DNA: TGTGCCAGTAGTATTCTTGGGACAGGGGAAAATGAGCAGTTCTTC. Translating gives CASSILGTGENEQFF.

The chain is built from TRBV18 and TRBJ1-2, with D unclear. Trimming left V 1 base short and J 8 bases short, with 20 bases between. The length of the CDR3 is 16 residues. Germline-derived CDR1 and CDR2 are KGHSH and LQKENI. For the CDR3, the DNA is TGTGCCAGCTCACCACTGGGTTCGTTTGGGCTTCAAGGCTACACCTTC. This encodes CASSPLGSFGLQGYTF.

This chain links TRBV7-2 with TRBJ1-6; D might be TRBD1 (5 bases). V lost 4 bases, J lost 8 bases, and 12 bases lay in between. The CDR3 spans 14 residues. The V gene's germline CDR1 is SGHTA and CDR2 FQGNSA. The DNA for the CDR3 is TGTGCCAGCAGCTCGCCTCGACAGTATTCACCCCTCCACTTT. Translating gives CASSSPRQYSPLHF.

V gene TRBV7-9 combines with J gene TRBJ2-2; maybe TRBD2 (5 bases). The CDR3 has 15 residues. Germline lookup yields CDR1 SEHNR and CDR2 FQNEAQ (reference sequence). V lost 3 bases and J lost 1, with 9 bases in between. CDR3: CASSLASWNTGELFF. The CDR3 DNA is TGTGCCAGCAGCTTGGCTAGCTGGAACACCGGGGAGCTGTTTTTT.

J is TRBJ2-5 and V is TRBV11-2; a weak D match, TRBD1 (6 bases). The CDR3 contains 14 residues. Germline lookup yields CDR1 SGHAT and CDR2 FQNNGV. Deletions cut 1 base from V and 7 bases from J, with 13 bases between. CDR3: CASSLGLGQPTQYF. The CDR3, as DNA: TGTGCCAGCAGCTTAGGTTTAGGACAGCCGACCCAGTACTTC. The entire variable domain, with the rest obtained from reference TRBV11-2 and TRBJ2-5, is as follows: EAGVAQSPRYKIIEKRQSVAFWCNPISGHATLYWYQQILGQGPKLLIQFQNNGVVDDSQLPKDRFSAERLKGVDSTLKIQPAKLEDSAVYLCASSLGLGQPTQYFGPGTRLLVL.

The chain uses TRBV5-6 and TRBJ2-5, with TRBD1 matching 7 bases. The germline V gene encodes CDR1 SGHDT and CDR2 YYEEEE. There are 14 residues in the CDR3. Losses at the gene ends were 4 bases for V and 0 bases for J; bases not matched to a gene: 3. The CDR3 DNA is TGTGCCAGCAGCCGAGGGACAGACCAAGAGACCCAGTACTTC. It codes for CASSRGTDQETQYF.

The chain recombines TRBV9 with TRBJ1-3; no reliable D call. CDR3 length equals 16 residues. Trimming left V 0 bases short and J 1 base short, with 11 bases between. Germline assignment: CDR1 SGDLS and CDR2 YYNGEE. The DNA of the CDR3 is TGTGCCAGCAGCGTAGAACAGCAAGTTTCTGGAAACACCATATATTTT. This sequence encodes CASSVEQQVSGNTIYF.

This clone has just one count. This chain uses TRBV19 with TRBJ1-3; D is unresolved. CDR1 is LNHDA and CDR2 is SQIVND in the germline V gene (reference sequence). This CDR3 spans 14 amino acids. V lost 1 base to trimming and J lost 1 base, with 5 bases between them. The CDR3 spells CASSIGDSGNTIYF. The CDR3 DNA sequence: TGTGCCAGTAGTATAGGAGATTCTGGAAACACCATATATTTT.

This rearrangement joins TRBV5-1 to TRBJ2-1; tentatively, D is TRBD1 (5 bases). The CDR3 length is 14 residues. Germline V CDR1 and CDR2: SGHRS, YFSETQ. Trimming pared 3 bases from V and 7 bases from J, leaving 14 bases between. DNA of the CDR3: TGCGCCAGCAGCTCATCCCGGAAGGGGAATGAGCAGTTCTTC. The encoded protein is CASSSSRKGNEQFF.

The chain is built from TRBV9 and TRBJ2-1, with TRBD2 matching 9 bases. The J segment lost 6 bases and the V segment lost 0 bases, leaving 4 bases of the junction unmatched. CDR3 length equals 15 residues. Looked up from germline, CDR1 is SGDLS and CDR2 is YYNGEE. CDR3: CASSVGRGGSNEQFF. The CDR3 DNA reads as TGTGCCAGCAGCGTAGGGCGGGGGGGCTCCAATGAGCAGTTCTTC.

The V gene is TRBV5-1, the J gene TRBJ2-1, with 12 bases that match TRBD2. Germline V lookup: CDR1 SGHRS, CDR2 YFSETQ. Losses at the gene ends were 5 bases for V and 6 bases for J; bases not matched to a gene: 3. This CDR3 has 14 amino acids. CDR3 protein: CASSLAGGSNEQFF. In DNA, the CDR3 is TGCGCCAGCAGTCTAGCGGGGGGGTCCAATGAGCAGTTCTTC.

This clone was detected once. The chain combines TRBV5-1 with TRBJ1-3, with D tentatively TRBD1 (6 bases). This CDR3 spans 17 amino acids. The V and J ends lost 0 bases and 0 bases respectively, with 13 bases between them. CDR1 and CDR2 from the germline V gene are SGHRS and YFSETQ. This CDR3 is CASSLAGQPSSGNTIYF. The CDR3 coding sequence is TGCGCCAGCAGCTTGGCCGGACAGCCCTCCTCTGGAAACACCATATATTTT.

The CDR3 DNA sequence: TGTGCCAGCAGCCAAACGGTAAATACGCAGTATTTT. It codes for CASSQTVNTQYF. The chain carries TRBV3-1 (or the pseudogene TRBV3-2) and TRBJ2-3; D call uncertain. Germline V lookup: CDR1 LGHDT, CDR2 YNNKEL (reference sequence). V was pared by 2 bases and J by 7 bases, with 7 bases between. This CDR3 contains 12 residues.

The chain recombines TRBV3-1 (or the pseudogene TRBV3-2) with TRBJ1-2; D is ambiguous. CDR1 LGHDT and CDR2 YNNKEL come from the germline V gene (reference sequence). V was clipped by 4 bases and J by 2 bases, with 11 bases between them. CDR3 length: 14 amino acids. The CDR3 reads CASSPVGRNYGYTF. The CDR3 DNA sequence: TGTGCCAGCAGCCCCGTGGGGAGGAACTATGGCTACACCTTC.

The chain links TRBV12-3 or TRBV12-4 to TRBJ2-7; 8 bases align to TRBD1. The CDR3 is 13 residues long. V lost 6 bases, J lost 3 bases, and 4 bases stayed unmatched. Here the CDR3 DNA reads TGTGCCAGCAGAAAGACAGGGGTCTACGAGCAGTACTTC. Protein: CASRKTGVYEQYF.

The chain combines TRBV3-1 (or the pseudogene TRBV3-2) with TRBJ2-1, with D uncertain. This CDR3 is built from 14 residues. Germline lookup yields CDR1 LGHDT and CDR2 YNNKEL (reference sequence). V was trimmed by 2 bases and J by 5 bases, leaving 10 bases between them. The CDR3 sequence: CASSQIGDHNEQFF. Written as DNA, the CDR3 is TGTGCCAGCAGCCAAATTGGAGATCACAATGAGCAGTTCTTC.

This clone showed up just once. This chain uses TRBV5-5 with TRBJ2-2; 8 bases align to TRBD1. Losses at the gene ends were 2 bases for V and 1 base for J; bases not matched to a gene: 1. Germline CDR1 reads SGHKS; CDR2 reads YYEKEE (reference sequence). The CDR3 is made up of 15 amino acids. The CDR3 reads CASSFGTGNTGELFF. For the CDR3, the DNA is TGTGCCAGCAGCTTTGGGACAGGGAACACCGGGGAGCTGTTTTTT.

This chain joins TRBV30 and TRBJ1-2, with 10 positions matching TRBD1. The ends lost 3 bases at V and 4 bases at J; junction bases unmatched: 8. CDR1 and CDR2 from the germline V gene are GTSNPN and SVGIG (reference sequence). CDR3 length: 15 amino acids. CDR3 sequence reads: CAWRSPGQGRYGYTF. The CDR3 DNA sequence: TGTGCCTGGAGAAGCCCGGGACAGGGGCGCTATGGCTACACCTTC.

This chain joins TRBV7-8 and TRBJ1-1, with D tentatively TRBD1 (6 bases). The CDR3 spans 15 residues. Trimming pared 4 bases from V and 4 bases from J, leaving 16 bases between. Germline V gene data show CDR1 as SGHVS and CDR2 as FQNEAQ. Written as DNA, the CDR3 is TGTGCCAGCAGCTCCCGGACAGTCGAGACCACTGAAGCTTTCTTT. Protein product: CASSSRTVETTEAFF.